Presented here are 14 T cell receptor beta chains from one specimen sequenced in a study of blood T cell repertoires in COVID-19. The assay was immunoSEQ multiplex PCR, and TCRdb's table has in-frame clones only and misses some. The sample has more than 20,000 clones, nearly 90% seen once. Sequencing used peripheral blood. These receptors came from a man in his 70s with acute or convalescent COVID-19.

This clone was seen only once. The chain links TRBV15 to TRBJ2-1; 13 nucleotides line up with TRBD2. This CDR3 spans 17 amino acids. Germline trimming cut 5 bases from V and 0 bases from J; bases unmatched to any gene: 4. CDR1 is LNHNV, CDR2 YYDKDF, per germline (reference sequence). CDR3 protein: CATSRTSGSLSYNEQFF. CDR3 coding DNA: TGTGCCACCAGCCGGACTAGCGGGAGCCTCTCCTACAATGAGCAGTTCTTC.

The chain recombines TRBV7-2 with TRBJ1-1, with a possible D match to TRBD1 (6 bases). V lost 3 bases to trimming and J lost 5 bases, with 10 bases between them. This CDR3 has 13 amino acids. Looked up from germline, CDR1 is SGHTA and CDR2 is FQGNSA. The CDR3 loop is CASSFETGTEAFF. CDR3 nucleotide sequence: TGTGCCAGCAGCTTCGAAACAGGGACTGAAGCTTTCTTT.

The chain is built from TRBV18 and TRBJ2-2; D is undetermined. The germline V and J ends were trimmed by 4 bases and 2 bases, with 8 bases remaining between them. The germline gives CDR1 KGHSH, CDR2 LQKENI. The CDR3 contains 14 residues. For the CDR3, the DNA is TGTGCCAGCTCACTCCCAGTTAACACCGGGGAGCTGTTTTTT. It specifies CASSLPVNTGELFF.

The chain recombines TRBV3-1 (or the pseudogene TRBV3-2) with TRBJ1-2, with no clear D. The V gene lost 1 base and the J gene lost 0 bases, with 6 bases spanning the gap. This CDR3 is built from 14 residues. Germline V gives CDR1 LGHDT, CDR2 YNNKEL (reference sequence). The CDR3 spells CASSQVTANYGYTF. The CDR3 DNA sequence: TGTGCCAGCAGCCAAGTAACAGCTAACTATGGCTACACCTTC.

This rearrangement joins TRBV19 to TRBJ2-7; 8 positions match TRBD2. The length of the CDR3 is 16 residues. Trimming removed 1 base from V and 2 bases from J; junction bases left unmatched: 7. Germline CDR1 and CDR2: LNHDA and SQIVND (reference sequence). In nucleotides, the CDR3 is TGTGCCAGTAGTATAGGCGGGGGGTCGGGAGCCTACGAGCAGTACTTC. Translated, it gives CASSIGGGSGAYEQYF.

The rearrangement joins TRBV7-2 to TRBJ1-4; a weak D match, TRBD1 (6 bases). V shed 3 bases and J shed 8 bases, with 22 bases lying between them. Germline V gene lookup returns CDR1 SGHTA and CDR2 FQGNSA. The CDR3 extends over 17 amino acids. The CDR3 loop reads CASSFGGLRVTGEKLFF. The CDR3 nucleotides read TGTGCCAGCAGCTTTGGCGGGCTCCGGGTAACAGGGGAAAAACTGTTTTTT.

This rearrangement joins TRBV7-6 to TRBJ2-7; TRBD2 matches 13 bases. Germline CDR1 reads SGHVS; CDR2 reads FNYEAQ. The CDR3 sequence is 17 residues long. V dropped 5 bases and J dropped 3; count of bases not matched to a gene: 10. The CDR3 is CASSPRTSGSPSYEQYF. For the CDR3, the DNA is TGTGCCAGCAGCCCCCGGACTAGCGGGAGCCCCAGCTACGAGCAGTACTTC.

This rearrangement joins TRBV6-1 to TRBJ2-5; 8 positions match TRBD2. V shed 2 bases, J shed 4 bases, and the junction held 6 bases outside the gene matches. The CDR3 length is 15 residues. The germline V gene encodes CDR1 MNHNS and CDR2 SASEGT. CDR3 coding DNA: TGTGCCAGCAGTGAACGCAGCGGGAGAGTAGAGACCCAGTACTTC. This encodes CASSERSGRVETQYF.

For the CDR3, the DNA is TGTGCCAGCAGCTTAGAGCGGGAGGGTAATGAGCAGTTCTTC. Translation gives CASSLEREGNEQFF. The chain links TRBV7-2 to TRBJ2-1; 10 bases agree with TRBD2. Losses at the gene ends were 1 base for V and 7 bases for J; bases not matched to a gene: 1. The germline CDR1 and CDR2 sequences are SGHTA and FQGNSA. This CDR3 comprises 14 residues.

The rearrangement links TRBV5-4 to TRBJ2-3; a possible D gene is TRBD2 (7 bases). The CDR3 has 15 amino acids. Looked up from germline, CDR1 is SGHNT and CDR2 is YYREEE (reference sequence). V lost 4 bases and J lost 3, with 15 bases in between. The CDR3: CASSLGGRGTDTQYF. The CDR3 nucleotides read TGTGCCAGCAGCCTCGGGGGGAGGGGGACAGATACGCAGTATTTT.

The chain joins TRBV9 to TRBJ2-3, with TRBD2 as a possible D gene (6 bases). V lost 4 bases, J lost 0 bases, and 15 bases lay in between. The length of the CDR3 is 16 residues. In germline, CDR1 is SGDLS, CDR2 YYNGEE. The DNA for the CDR3 is TGTGCCAGCAGCTCGCGGGGCCCAGCCAGCACAGATACGCAGTATTTT. Its translation: CASSSRGPASTDTQYF.

The chain carries TRBV28 and TRBJ2-5; TRBD1 agrees at 8 bases. Germline lookup yields CDR1 MDHEN and CDR2 SYDVKM. The CDR3 totals 14 residues. Trimming removed 6 bases from V and 4 bases from J; junction bases left unmatched: 7. The CDR3 nucleotides are TGTGCCAGCAGGACACAGGGGGAGCGAGAGACCCAGTACTTC. It codes for CASRTQGERETQYF.

V gene TRBV28 combines with J gene TRBJ2-6; 7 bases match TRBD2. Germline V CDR1 and CDR2: MDHEN, SYDVKM. The CDR3 is 17 amino acids. The V gene end was trimmed by 8 bases and the J gene end by 0 bases; junction bases not matched to a gene: 10. CDR3 amino acids: CASGERGVGSGANVLTF. In DNA form, the CDR3 reads TGTGCCAGCGGAGAACGGGGGGTGGGCTCTGGGGCCAACGTCCTGACTTTC.

The V and J genes are TRBV10-3 and TRBJ1-3; D not resolved. V was clipped by 6 bases and J by 0 bases, with 12 bases between them. Germline V CDR1 and CDR2: ENHRY, SYGVKD. CDR3 size: 15 residues. This chain's CDR3 is CAISDIVNSGNTIYF. Written as DNA, the CDR3 is TGTGCCATCAGCGATATAGTAAACTCTGGAAACACCATATATTTT.